This TCR beta chain originates from a study of blood T cell repertoires in COVID-19. TCRdb's table, derived via immunoSEQ multiplex PCR, lists solely in-frame clones and lacks some. The sample lists some 260,000 clones, around 85% occurring once. The V and J ends lost 7 bases and 2 bases respectively, with 15 bases between them. CDR3 size: 15 residues. Looked up from germline, CDR1 is MNHNY and CDR2 is SVGAGI (reference sequence). The source of this sequence is a man aged 80 or over with acute or convalescent COVID-19. The sequenced sample consisted of peripheral blood. V gene TRBV6-6 combines with J gene TRBJ1-3; D may be TRBD1 (6 bases). CDR3 amino acids: CASKGLGGTGNTIYF. The CDR3, as DNA: TGTGCCAGCAAGGGTTTAGGGGGAACTGGAAACACCATATATTTT.